Listed here is a single T cell receptor beta chain. The authors' processing: Amplification of reference gene primers provided the estimated nucleated cell counts. Repertoires were generated with immunoSEQ multiplex PCR, while TCRdb's copy carries only in-frame clones and drops some. V, J and clone size are those of that table, while D and trimming were read from the DNA. The sample lists a few hundred thousand clones, 87% occurring once. This sample is drawn from a study of blood T cell repertoires in COVID-19. As for the study in general: Researchers got acute and convalescent COVID-19 samples from the United States, Italy and Spain.

Ages ranged from roughly 18 to 95 years, with residence in under 25 US areas. Donors in Cohort 3 counted as recovered after two negative PCRs, clearance, or symptom resolution. The trim removed 3 bases at V and 1 base at J, leaving 5 bases unmatched. Looked up from germline, CDR1 is LGHDT and CDR2 is YNNKEL (reference sequence). The CDR3 extends over 17 amino acids. The rearrangement joins TRBV3-1 (or the pseudogene TRBV3-2) to TRBJ2-7; 14 bases fit TRBD2. The sample taken for sequencing was PBMCs or T cells enriched from blood (not recorded which). The clonotype comes from a woman aged 30 to 39 who had recovered from COVID-19. Here the CDR3 reads CASSHLRLAGGSYEQYF. For the CDR3, the DNA is TGTGCCAGCAGCCACCTCCGACTAGCGGGAGGGTCCTACGAGCAGTACTTC.